A single sample is the source of the 14 T cell receptor beta chains below, sequenced in a study of T cell repertoires in cytomegalovirus infection. A single record per CDR3 protein comes from TCRdb applying MiXCR to the reads. This repertoire shows roughly 800,000 distinct CDR3 sequences, about 27% found once; its top ten account for 13%. These receptors are not linked to any known antigen. The material was cultured CD8+ T cells from PBMCs, obtained from culture after CMV antigen stimulation. These receptors originate from a human donor in good health (CMV status not recorded). Some clones in this sample may be carry-over from other donors' samples.

The J gene is TRBJ2-7, the V gene TRBV5-4; D is possibly TRBD2 (6 bases). With 4 bases removed from V and 2 bases from J, the gap between germline ends came to 13 bases. The CDR3 is made up of 14 amino acids. The germline V gene has CDR1 SGHNT and CDR2 YYREEE (reference sequence). CDR3 in amino acids: CASSDWDSTYEQYV. The DNA of the CDR3 is TGTGCCAGCAGCGACTGGGACTCAACCTACGAGCAGTACGTC.

The chain links TRBV10-3 to TRBJ2-7, with a possible D match to TRBD1 (6 bases). The germline V and J ends were trimmed by 7 bases and 4 bases, with 14 bases remaining between them. CDR1 ENHRY and CDR2 SYGVKD come from the germline V gene. The length of the CDR3 is 13 residues. CDR3 in amino acids: CAIINETGYEQYF. The CDR3 nucleotides read TGTGCCATCATCAACGAGACAGGTTACGAGCAGTACTTC.

This sequence joins TRBV10-2 and TRBJ1-1; 9 positions agree with TRBD1. The CDR3 runs 15 residues. Losses at the gene ends were 4 bases for V and 8 bases for J; bases not matched to a gene: 11. Germline-derived CDR1 and CDR2 are WSHSY and SAAADI. In DNA, the CDR3 is TGCGCCAGCAGTGGGACAGGGGAGGCAGGGGCCGAAGCTTTCTTT. Translated: CASSGTGEAGAEAFF.

This clonotype was observed at least ten times. The rearrangement uses TRBV5-6 and TRBJ1-2, with D perhaps TRBD1 (5 bases). Per germline, CDR1 SGHDT and CDR2 YYEEEE. This CDR3 has 17 residues. V shed 3 bases and J shed 8 bases, with 26 bases lying between them. The CDR3, as DNA: TGTGCCAGCAGCTCGAGAACCAGGGAATGCAAGCTATGCGGCTACACCTTC. This translates into CASSSRTRECKLCGYTF.

This clonotype was detected many times. The J gene is TRBJ2-1, the V gene TRBV7-9; maybe TRBD1 (6 bases). There are 16 residues in the CDR3. The germline CDR1 and CDR2 sequences are SEHNR and FQNEAQ (reference sequence). V dropped 2 bases and J dropped 1 base, with 12 bases sitting between them. CDR3 DNA: TGTGCCAGCAGCTTACGACAGGTCCGTTCCTACAATGAGCAGTTCTTC. Translation: CASSLRQVRSYNEQFF.

The V call is TRBV4-1, the J call TRBJ2-6; 10 nucleotides line up with TRBD1. The trim removed 2 bases at V and 3 bases at J, leaving 10 bases unmatched. Germline CDR1 is MGHRA and CDR2 is YSYEKL. CDR3 size: 19 residues. The CDR3 sequence is CASSQPGGTGDYGANVLTF. Written as DNA, the CDR3 is TGCGCCAGCAGCCAACCGGGAGGGACAGGGGATTATGGGGCCAACGTCCTGACTTTC.

The rearrangement uses TRBV25-1 and TRBJ1-3, with D perhaps TRBD1 (6 bases). Germline V CDR1 and CDR2: MGHDK, SYGVNS. The CDR3 length is 15 residues. V was shortened by 3 bases and J by 4 bases, with 13 bases between the two germline ends. CDR3 region: CASSDRGPSGNTIYF. In DNA form, the CDR3 reads TGTGCCAGCAGTGACAGGGGCCCCTCGGGAAACACCATATATTTT.

The CDR3 is CASSYSKQNLGYTF. In DNA form, the CDR3 reads TGTGCCAGCAGTTACTCGAAACAGAATCTTGGCTACACCTTC. The V and J genes are TRBV6-5 and TRBJ1-2; D unclear. V was cut by 0 bases and J by 7 bases, with 12 bases left in between. Germline V lookup: CDR1 MNHEY, CDR2 SVGAGI. The CDR3 runs 14 residues.

Turning to this clonotype: A much larger clone differs by one base, so this may be a read error. The CDR3 does not close with the conserved phenylalanine or tryptophan, likely indicating a read error. The CDR3 DNA follows: TGTGCCAGCAGCTTACGGGGGACAGGGGTGAATGAGCAGTTCATC. Protein product: CASSLRGTGVNEQFI. V and J are TRBV7-6 and TRBJ2-1; 10 nucleotides match TRBD1. The V gene end was trimmed by 2 bases and the J gene end by 7 bases; junction bases not matched to a gene: 5. CDR3 length: 15 residues. Germline assignment: CDR1 SGHVS and CDR2 FNYEAQ.

V gene TRBV6-2 or TRBV6-3 combines with J gene TRBJ2-2, with D perhaps matching TRBD2 (5 bases). This CDR3 spans 15 amino acids. Germline lookup yields CDR1 MNHEY and CDR2 SVGEGT. V dropped 3 bases and J dropped 1 base, with 9 bases sitting between them. CDR3 in amino acids: CASSYRSGNTGELFF. The CDR3 nucleotides read TGTGCCAGCAGTTATAGGAGCGGGAACACCGGGGAGCTGTTTTTT.

The chain couples TRBV3-1 to TRBJ2-3; 11 bases fit TRBD1. Germline lookup yields CDR1 LGHDT and CDR2 YNNKEL (reference sequence). There are 18 residues in the CDR3. The junction had 9 bases not matched to a gene; V was cut back by 1 base and J by 3 bases. The CDR3 sequence: CASSQGDRGKGETDTQYF. The CDR3 coding sequence is TGTGCCAGCAGCCAAGGGGACAGGGGGAAAGGTGAAACAGATACGCAGTATTTT.

The rearrangement joins TRBV27 to TRBJ2-1, with unresolved D. There are 11 residues in the CDR3. Germline assignment: CDR1 MNHEY and CDR2 SMNVEV (reference sequence). The germline V and J ends were trimmed by 7 bases and 4 bases, with 5 bases remaining between them. DNA of the CDR3: TGTGCCAGCATATCATACAATGAGCAGTTCTTC. This encodes CASISYNEQFF.

V gene TRBV27 combines with J gene TRBJ1-1; TRBD1 agrees at 9 bases. Germline assignment: CDR1 MNHEY and CDR2 SMNVEV (reference sequence). The CDR3 runs 11 residues. J lost 11 bases, V lost 7 bases, and 5 bases had no gene match. CDR3 in DNA: TGTGCCAGCATACAGGGGGCTTGGGCTTTCTTT. This codes for CASIQGAWAFF.

This clonotype appeared many times. The chain has TRBV7-9 and TRBJ1-1; no clear D. The CDR3 has 11 residues. V was pared by 7 bases and J by 6 bases, with 9 bases between. Germline assignment: CDR1 SEHNR and CDR2 FQNEAQ (reference sequence). CDR3 residues: CASKGLPEAFF. Here the CDR3 DNA reads TGTGCCAGCAAGGGCCTCCCTGAAGCTTTCTTT.